This TCR beta chain was obtained from a study of PD-1 blockade in classical Hodgkin lymphoma. Noted time point: cycle 4 day 1 (C4D1), after 5 to 7 weeks of nivolumab. There was relapse after autologous stem cell transplantation in every patient, and there was variation in brentuximab vedotin exposure. Germline values: CDR1 SGDLS, CDR2 YYNGEE. The CDR3 runs 14 residues. Trimming pared 4 bases from V and 3 bases from J, leaving 14 bases between. Assay used: immunoSEQ multiplex PCR; TCRdb lists only in-frame clones, some missing. The top ten hold roughly 13% of the sample, which has roughly 49,000 clones, 90% seen once.

Source: peripheral blood mononuclear cells (PBMCs), taken before the fourth cycle of nivolumab. The chain is built from TRBV9 and TRBJ2-7; TRBD2 is a possible D gene (5 bases). The clonotype was recovered from a human donor with classical Hodgkin lymphoma. The CDR3 spells CASSPRTEIYEQYF. CDR3 sequence (DNA): TGTGCCAGCAGCCCCCGGACTGAGATCTACGAGCAGTACTTC. Full variable domain (missing parts from reference TRBV9 and TRBJ2-7): DSGVTQTPKHLITATGQRVTLRCSPRSGDLSVYWYQQSLDQGLQFLIQYYNGEERAKGNILERFSAQQFPDLHSELNLSSLELGDSALYFCASSPRTEIYEQYFGPGTRLTVT.